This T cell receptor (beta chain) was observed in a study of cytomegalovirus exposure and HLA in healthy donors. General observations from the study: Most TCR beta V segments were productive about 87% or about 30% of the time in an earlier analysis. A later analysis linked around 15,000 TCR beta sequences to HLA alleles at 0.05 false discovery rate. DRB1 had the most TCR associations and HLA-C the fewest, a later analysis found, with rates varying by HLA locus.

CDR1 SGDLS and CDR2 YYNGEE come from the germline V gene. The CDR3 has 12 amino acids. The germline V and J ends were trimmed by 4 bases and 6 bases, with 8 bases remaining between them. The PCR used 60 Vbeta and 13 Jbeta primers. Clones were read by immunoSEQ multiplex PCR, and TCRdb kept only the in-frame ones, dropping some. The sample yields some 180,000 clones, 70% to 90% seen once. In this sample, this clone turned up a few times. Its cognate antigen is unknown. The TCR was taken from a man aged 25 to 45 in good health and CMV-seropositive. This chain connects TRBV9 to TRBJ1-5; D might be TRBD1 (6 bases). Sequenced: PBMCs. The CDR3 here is CASSLQGQPQHF. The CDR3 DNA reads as TGTGCCAGCAGCTTACAGGGTCAGCCCCAGCATTTT.